This T cell receptor beta chain was identified during a study of human T cells and chemical hapten exposure. Whole-study context: Affected patients, primarily female, had alopecia areata, totalis or universalis.

After removal of 0 bases from V and 0 bases from J, the junction contained 6 bases not matched to a gene. This CDR3 has 16 amino acids. Germline-derived CDR1 and CDR2 are SGHRS and YFSETQ. One entry per CDR3 protein, called by TCRdb with MiXCR from the RACE reads. The table has around 300,000 distinct CDR3 sequences, approximately 7.5% seen once. Noted time point: pre-sensitization, week 0. The treatment was: therapeutic diphenylcyclopropenone sensitization with weekly scalp DPC. Prior to application of each patch test, blood was drawn. The material sequenced was whole blood, taken in connection with sensitization to the hapten diphenylcyclopropenone (DPC). V usage is TRBV5-1 and J usage is TRBJ2-7, with TRBD1 matching over 7 bases. The sequence came from a man between 18 and 29 years old with alopecia areata. Some clones in this sample may be carry-over from other donors' samples. The CDR3 sequence is CASSLAGQDPSYEQYV. CDR3 DNA sequence: TGCGCCAGCAGCTTGGCAGGACAGGATCCCTCCTACGAGCAGTACGTC.